The T cell receptor (beta chain) under discussion was sequenced for a study of blood T cell repertoires in COVID-19. Assignments of participants to cohorts depended upon their own reported clinical history. Two negative PCRs, clearance, or symptom resolution had been documented for recovered Cohort 3 donors. Germline lookup yields CDR1 SGHAT and CDR2 FQNNGV. CDR3 length equals 12 residues. V was clipped by 6 bases and J by 7 bases, with 12 bases between them. Only in-frame clones appear in the TCRdb table, and some are missing; sequencing was by immunoSEQ multiplex PCR. The sample consists of roughly 450,000 clones, about 90% of them appearing once.

The sample comprised PBMCs or T cells enriched from blood (not recorded which). The chain employs TRBV11-2 and TRBJ1-2, with TRBD1 as a possible D gene (5 bases). This TCR was recovered from a man in his late teens or twenties who had recovered from COVID-19. The CDR3, as DNA: TGTGCCAGCAGTCAAAGCAGGGTTGGCTACACCTTC. It specifies CASSQSRVGYTF.